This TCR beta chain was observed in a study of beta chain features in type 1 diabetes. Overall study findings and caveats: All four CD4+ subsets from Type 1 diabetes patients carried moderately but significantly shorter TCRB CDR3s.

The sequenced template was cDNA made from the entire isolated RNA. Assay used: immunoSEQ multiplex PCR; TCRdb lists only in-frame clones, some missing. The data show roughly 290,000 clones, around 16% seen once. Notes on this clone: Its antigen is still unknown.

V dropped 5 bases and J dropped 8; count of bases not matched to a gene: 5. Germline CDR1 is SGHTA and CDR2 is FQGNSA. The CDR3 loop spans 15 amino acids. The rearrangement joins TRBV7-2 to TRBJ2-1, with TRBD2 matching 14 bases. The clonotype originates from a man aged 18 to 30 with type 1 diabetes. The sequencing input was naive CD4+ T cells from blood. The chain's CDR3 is CASSLTSGGAYEQFF. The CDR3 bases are TGTGCCAGCAGCCTGACTAGCGGGGGGGCCTATGAGCAGTTCTTC. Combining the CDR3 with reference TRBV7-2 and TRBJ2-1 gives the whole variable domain GAGVSQSPSNKVTEKGKDVELRCDPISGHTALYWYRQSLGQGLEFLIYFQGNSAPDKSGLPSDRFSAERTGGSVSTLTIQRTQQEDSAVYLCASSLTSGGAYEQFFGPGTRLTVL.